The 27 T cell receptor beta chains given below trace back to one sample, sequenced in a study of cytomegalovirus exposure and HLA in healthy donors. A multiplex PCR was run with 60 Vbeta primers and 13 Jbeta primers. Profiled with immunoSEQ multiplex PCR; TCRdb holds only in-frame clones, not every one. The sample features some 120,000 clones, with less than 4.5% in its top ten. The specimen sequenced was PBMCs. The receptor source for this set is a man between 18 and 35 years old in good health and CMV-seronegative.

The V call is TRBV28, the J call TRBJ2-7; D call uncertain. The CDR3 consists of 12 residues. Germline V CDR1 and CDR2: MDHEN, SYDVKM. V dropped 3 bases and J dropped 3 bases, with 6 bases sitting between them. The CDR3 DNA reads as TGTGCCAGCAGTTTGCTCGGCTACGAGCAGTACTTC. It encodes CASSLLGYEQYF.

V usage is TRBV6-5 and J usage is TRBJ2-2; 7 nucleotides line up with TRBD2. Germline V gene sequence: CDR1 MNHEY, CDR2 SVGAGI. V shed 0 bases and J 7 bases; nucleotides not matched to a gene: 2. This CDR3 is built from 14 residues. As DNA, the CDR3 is TGTGCCAGCAGTTACTCGTGGGAGGGCGGGGAGCTGTTTTTT. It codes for CASSYSWEGGELFF.

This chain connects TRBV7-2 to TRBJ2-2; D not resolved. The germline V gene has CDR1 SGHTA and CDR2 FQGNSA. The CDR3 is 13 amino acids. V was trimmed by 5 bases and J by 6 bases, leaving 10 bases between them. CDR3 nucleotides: TGTGCCAGCAGCCCTAGAGCATCCGGGGAGCTGTTTTTT. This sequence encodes CASSPRASGELFF.

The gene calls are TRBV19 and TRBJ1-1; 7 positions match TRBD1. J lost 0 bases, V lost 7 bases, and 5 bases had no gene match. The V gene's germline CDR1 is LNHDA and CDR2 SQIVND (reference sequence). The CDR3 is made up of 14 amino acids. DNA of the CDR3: TGTGCCAGTACCGAGCAGGGGGTGAACACTGAAGCTTTCTTT. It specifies CASTEQGVNTEAFF.

The CDR3 reads CASSQLGKGGLRDQETQYF. CDR3 DNA: TGCGCCAGCAGCCAACTAGGCAAAGGGGGTCTCCGGGACCAAGAGACCCAGTACTTC. The gene calls are TRBV4-1 and TRBJ2-5; the D gene is possibly TRBD1 (6 bases). Germline V gene lookup returns CDR1 MGHRA and CDR2 YSYEKL. With 2 bases removed from V and 0 bases from J, the gap between germline ends came to 22 bases. This CDR3 spans 19 amino acids.

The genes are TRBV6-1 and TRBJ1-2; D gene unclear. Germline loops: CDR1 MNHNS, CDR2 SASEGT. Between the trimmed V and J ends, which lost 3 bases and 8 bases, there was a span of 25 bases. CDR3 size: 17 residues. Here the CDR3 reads CASSEPGTVVGGRGYTF. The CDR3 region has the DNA TGTGCCAGCAGTGAGCCGGGAACAGTCGTAGGAGGACGGGGCTACACCTTC.

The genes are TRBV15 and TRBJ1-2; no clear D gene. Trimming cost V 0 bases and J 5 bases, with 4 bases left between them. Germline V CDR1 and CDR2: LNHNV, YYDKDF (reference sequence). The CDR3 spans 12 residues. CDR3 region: CATSRDLYGYTF. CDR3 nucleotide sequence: TGTGCCACCAGCAGAGATCTGTATGGCTACACCTTC.

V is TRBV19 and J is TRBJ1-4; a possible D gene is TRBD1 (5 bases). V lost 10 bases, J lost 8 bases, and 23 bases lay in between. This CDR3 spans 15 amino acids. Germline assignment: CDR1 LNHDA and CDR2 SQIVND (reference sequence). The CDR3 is CATRPLAGSGEKLFF. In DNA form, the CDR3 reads TGTGCCACCCGCCCGTTGGCAGGGTCCGGAGAAAAACTGTTTTTT.

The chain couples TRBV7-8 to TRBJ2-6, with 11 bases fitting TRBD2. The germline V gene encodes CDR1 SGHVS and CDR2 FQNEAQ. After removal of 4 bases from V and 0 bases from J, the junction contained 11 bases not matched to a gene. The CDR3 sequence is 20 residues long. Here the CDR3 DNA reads TGTGCCAGCAGCTCGTTACCGGGACTAGCGGTTTACTCTGGGGCCAACGTCCTGACTTTC. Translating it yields CASSSLPGLAVYSGANVLTF.

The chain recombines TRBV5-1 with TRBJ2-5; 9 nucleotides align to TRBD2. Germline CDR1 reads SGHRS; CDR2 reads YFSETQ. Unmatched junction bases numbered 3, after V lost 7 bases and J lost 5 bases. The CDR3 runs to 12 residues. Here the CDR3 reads CASAGGKETQYF. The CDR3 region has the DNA TGCGCCAGCGCGGGGGGGAAGGAGACCCAGTACTTC.

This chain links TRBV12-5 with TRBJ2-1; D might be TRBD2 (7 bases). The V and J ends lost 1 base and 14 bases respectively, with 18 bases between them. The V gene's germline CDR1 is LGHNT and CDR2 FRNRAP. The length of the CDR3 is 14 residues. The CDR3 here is CASGLESGGSSKFF. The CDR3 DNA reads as TGTGCTAGTGGTTTGGAATCGGGGGGCTCATCTAAGTTCTTC. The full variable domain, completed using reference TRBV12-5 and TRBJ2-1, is DARVTQTPRHKVTEMGQEVTMRCQPILGHNTVFWYRQTMMQGLELLAYFRNRAPLDDSGMPKDRFSAEMPDATLATLKIQPSEPRDSAVYFCASGLESGGSSKFFGPGTRLTVL.

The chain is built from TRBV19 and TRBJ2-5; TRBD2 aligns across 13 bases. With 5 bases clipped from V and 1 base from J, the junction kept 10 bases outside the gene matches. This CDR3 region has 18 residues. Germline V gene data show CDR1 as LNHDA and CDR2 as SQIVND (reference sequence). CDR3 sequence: CASSPEHRLAGGQETQYF. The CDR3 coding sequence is TGTGCCAGTAGTCCAGAACATCGACTAGCGGGAGGCCAAGAGACCCAGTACTTC.

CDR3 residues: CASSLGRHYNSPLHF. CDR3 DNA sequence: TGTGCCAGCAGCTTGGGCAGACATTATAATTCACCCCTCCACTTT. This chain joins TRBV5-6 and TRBJ1-6; D unresolved. V dropped 0 bases and J dropped 4 bases, with 8 bases sitting between them. The V gene's germline CDR1 is SGHDT and CDR2 YYEEEE. CDR3 length: 15 amino acids.

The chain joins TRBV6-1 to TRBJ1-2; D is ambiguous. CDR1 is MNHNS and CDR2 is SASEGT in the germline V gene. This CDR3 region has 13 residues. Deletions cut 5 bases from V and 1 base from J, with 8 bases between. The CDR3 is CASSLENNYGYTF. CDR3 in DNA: TGTGCCAGCAGTTTGGAGAATAACTATGGCTACACCTTC.

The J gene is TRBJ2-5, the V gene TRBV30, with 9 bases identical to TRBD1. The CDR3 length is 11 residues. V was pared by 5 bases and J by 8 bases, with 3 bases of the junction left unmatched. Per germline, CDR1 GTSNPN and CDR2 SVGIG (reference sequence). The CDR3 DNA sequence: TGTGCCTGGTGGACAGGGGAAACCCAGTACTTC. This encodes CAWWTGETQYF.

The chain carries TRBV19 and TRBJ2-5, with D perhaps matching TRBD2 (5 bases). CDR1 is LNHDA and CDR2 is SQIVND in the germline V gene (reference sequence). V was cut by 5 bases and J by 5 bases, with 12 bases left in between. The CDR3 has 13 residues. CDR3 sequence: CASSFGVEETQYF. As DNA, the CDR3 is TGTGCCAGTAGTTTCGGGGTGGAGGAGACCCAGTACTTC.

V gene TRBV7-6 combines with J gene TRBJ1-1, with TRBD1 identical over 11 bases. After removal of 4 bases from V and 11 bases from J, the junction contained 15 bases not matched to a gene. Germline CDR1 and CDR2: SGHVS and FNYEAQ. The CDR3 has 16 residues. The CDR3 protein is CASSSSGTGGSGLAFF. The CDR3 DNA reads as TGTGCCAGCAGCTCCTCCGGGACAGGGGGTTCTGGCTTGGCTTTCTTT.

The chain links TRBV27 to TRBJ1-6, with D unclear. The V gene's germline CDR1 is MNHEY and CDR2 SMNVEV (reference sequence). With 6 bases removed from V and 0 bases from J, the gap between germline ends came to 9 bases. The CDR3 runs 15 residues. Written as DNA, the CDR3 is TGTGCCAGCAGCTTGTATAACTCCTATAATTCACCCCTCCACTTT. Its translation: CASSLYNSYNSPLHF.

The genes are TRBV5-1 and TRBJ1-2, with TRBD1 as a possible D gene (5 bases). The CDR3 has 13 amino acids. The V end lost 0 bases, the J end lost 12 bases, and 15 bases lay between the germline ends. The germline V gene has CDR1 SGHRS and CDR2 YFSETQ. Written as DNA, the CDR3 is TGCGCCAGCAGCTTGGCCGTCCTGGAGGGACACACCTTC. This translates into CASSLAVLEGHTF.

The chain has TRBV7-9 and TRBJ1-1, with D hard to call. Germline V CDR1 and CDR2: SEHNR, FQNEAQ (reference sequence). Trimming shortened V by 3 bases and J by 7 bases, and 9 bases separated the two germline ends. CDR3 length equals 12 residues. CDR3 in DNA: TGTGCCAGCAGCTTTTCCGGGTATGAAGCTTTCTTT. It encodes CASSFSGYEAFF.

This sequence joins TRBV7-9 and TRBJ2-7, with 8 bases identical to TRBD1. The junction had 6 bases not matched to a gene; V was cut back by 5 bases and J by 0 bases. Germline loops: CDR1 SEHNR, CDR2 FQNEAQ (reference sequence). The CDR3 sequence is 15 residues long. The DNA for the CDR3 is TGTGCCAGCAGCCGAGGGACAGGTGTCTCCTACGAGCAGTACTTC. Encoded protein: CASSRGTGVSYEQYF.

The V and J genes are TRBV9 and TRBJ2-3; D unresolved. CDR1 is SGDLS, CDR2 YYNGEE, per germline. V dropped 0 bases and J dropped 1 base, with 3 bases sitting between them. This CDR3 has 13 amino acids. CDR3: CASSVAGTDTQYF. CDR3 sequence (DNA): TGTGCCAGCAGCGTAGCGGGCACAGATACGCAGTATTTT.

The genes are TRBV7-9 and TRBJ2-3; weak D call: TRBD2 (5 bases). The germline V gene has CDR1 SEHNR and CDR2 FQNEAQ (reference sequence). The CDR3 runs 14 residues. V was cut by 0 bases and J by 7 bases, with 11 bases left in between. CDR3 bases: TGTGCCAGCAGCTTAGCCCTTCCCGGGAATACGCAGTATTTT. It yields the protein CASSLALPGNTQYF.

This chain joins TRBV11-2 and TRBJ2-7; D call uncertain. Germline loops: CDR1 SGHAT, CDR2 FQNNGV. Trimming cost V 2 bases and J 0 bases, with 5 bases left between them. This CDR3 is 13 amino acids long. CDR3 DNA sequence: TGTGCCAGCAGCTTAAGGAGCTCCTACGAGCAGTACTTC. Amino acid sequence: CASSLRSSYEQYF.

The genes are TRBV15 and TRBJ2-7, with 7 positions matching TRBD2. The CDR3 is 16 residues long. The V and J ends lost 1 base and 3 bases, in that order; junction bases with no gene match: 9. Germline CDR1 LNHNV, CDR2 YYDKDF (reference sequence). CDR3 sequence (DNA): TGTGCCACCAGCAGAGGGGGGAGGGGACTTCTCTACGAGCAGTACTTC. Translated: CATSRGGRGLLYEQYF.

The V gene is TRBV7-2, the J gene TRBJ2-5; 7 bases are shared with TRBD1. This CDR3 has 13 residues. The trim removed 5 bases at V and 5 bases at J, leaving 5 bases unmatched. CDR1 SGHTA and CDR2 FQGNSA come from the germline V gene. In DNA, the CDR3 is TGTGCCAGCAGCAGACAGGGCGGCGAGACCCAGTACTTC. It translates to CASSRQGGETQYF.

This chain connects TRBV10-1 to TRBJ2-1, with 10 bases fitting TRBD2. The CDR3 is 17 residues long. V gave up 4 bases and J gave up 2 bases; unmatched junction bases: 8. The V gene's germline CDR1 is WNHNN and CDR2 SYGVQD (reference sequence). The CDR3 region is CASSAATSGVTYNEQFF. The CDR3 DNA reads TGCGCCAGCAGTGCGGCTACTAGCGGGGTTACCTACAATGAGCAGTTCTTC.